These 12 T cell receptor beta chains came from one sample sequenced in a study of regulatory T cells in long-lasting Graves disease. The time point denotes: persistent/refractory GD, antithyroid drugs over 5 years with positive TRAb. After RNA was extracted from PBMCs, the TCR library was made from it. Both iRepertoire HTBI primers and Arm-PCR of CDR3 regions were used to build the TCR beta libraries. One entry per CDR3 protein, called by TCRdb with MiXCR from the multiplex PCR reads. The sample has about 660,000 distinct CDR3 sequences, 25% to 35% seen once. Sample: peripheral blood mononuclear cells (PBMCs), taken when the disease was refractory, from a patient treated with antithyroid drugs. The receptors shown here come from a female donor with Graves disease.

V is TRBV29-1 and J is TRBJ2-7, with D hard to call. The V gene's germline CDR1 is SQVTM and CDR2 ANQGSEA. The CDR3 runs 11 residues. Deletions cut 6 bases from V and 7 bases from J, with 13 bases between. CDR3 coding DNA: TGCAGCGTGGTGTTCGATGGGGAGCAGTACTTC. Translating it yields CSVVFDGEQYF.

The chain is built from TRBV12-3 or TRBV12-4 and TRBJ1-5; D remains unclear. Between the trimmed V and J ends, which lost 5 bases and 4 bases, there was a span of 12 bases. This CDR3 region has 14 residues. The CDR3 sequence: CASSETRKNQPQHF. The CDR3 bases are TGTGCCAGCAGTGAGACCCGGAAAAATCAGCCCCAGCATTTT.

This clonotype was counted many times. The genes are TRBV10-3 and TRBJ1-1; maybe TRBD1 (5 bases). With 11 bases removed from V and 3 bases from J, the gap between germline ends came to 16 bases. This CDR3 contains 13 residues. The germline gives CDR1 ENHRY, CDR2 SYGVKD. The CDR3 protein is CARRVRVDTEAFF. CDR3 nucleotide sequence: TGTGCCCGCCGTGTCAGGGTAGACACTGAAGCTTTCTTT.

V and J are TRBV2 and TRBJ2-7; D call uncertain. This CDR3 spans 13 amino acids. The germline V and J ends were trimmed by 2 bases and 5 bases, with 10 bases remaining between them. Per the germline V gene, CDR1 is SNHLY and CDR2 is FYNNEI. CDR3 DNA sequence: TGTGCCAGCAGTGAACCGGGTTCCCACGAGCAGTACTTC. This gives the protein CASSEPGSHEQYF.

This clonotype occurred many times. The chain joins TRBV28 to TRBJ1-2, with TRBD1 identical over 11 bases. There are 14 residues in the CDR3. The J segment lost 5 bases and the V segment lost 8 bases, leaving 7 bases of the junction unmatched. Germline values: CDR1 MDHEN, CDR2 SYDVKM. CDR3 loop: CASRGQGVLYGYTF. CDR3 bases: TGTGCCAGCCGGGGACAGGGGGTCCTTTATGGCTACACCTTC.

The chain carries TRBV5-5 and TRBJ1-2, with D possibly matching TRBD1 (5 bases). This CDR3 region has 16 residues. CDR1 is SGHKS and CDR2 is YYEKEE in the germline V gene (reference sequence). V was trimmed by 0 bases and J by 1 base, leaving 13 bases between them. This CDR3 reads CASSLERQRINYGYTF. The DNA for the CDR3 is TGTGCCAGCAGCTTGGAGAGACAGAGGATTAACTATGGCTACACCTTC.

The chain carries TRBV11-2 and TRBJ2-7, with TRBD2 matching over 10 bases. Per germline, CDR1 SGHAT and CDR2 FQNNGV. The CDR3 sequence is 16 residues long. Losses at the gene ends were 1 base for V and 3 bases for J; bases not matched to a gene: 6. The CDR3: CASSLGRLAGVYEQYF. The DNA of the CDR3 is TGTGCCAGCAGCTTAGGACGGCTAGCGGGGGTCTACGAGCAGTACTTC. Full variable domain (remainder filled in from reference TRBV11-2 and TRBJ2-7): EAGVAQSPRYKIIEKRQSVAFWCNPISGHATLYWYQQILGQGPKLLIQFQNNGVVDDSQLPKDRFSAERLKGVDSTLKIQPAKLEDSAVYLCASSLGRLAGVYEQYFGPGTRLTVT.

V gene TRBV3-1 combines with J gene TRBJ2-7; possibly TRBD1 for D (6 bases). The CDR3 spans 14 residues. Trimming removed 2 bases at V and 4 bases at J, with 12 bases between. Germline CDR1 and CDR2: LGHDT and YNNKEL (reference sequence). This CDR3 is CASSQPPDRYEQYF. The CDR3 coding sequence is TGTGCCAGCAGCCAACCCCCTGACAGGTACGAGCAGTACTTC.

This clonotype has at least ten counts. This sequence joins TRBV12-3 or TRBV12-4 and TRBJ2-7, with D possibly matching TRBD1 (6 bases). The length of the CDR3 is 15 residues. Trimming took 5 bases from V and 3 from J, leaving 17 bases between them. This CDR3 is CASSRRGQPHYEQYF. The CDR3 region has the DNA TGTGCCAGCAGTCGCAGGGGCCAACCACACTACGAGCAGTACTTC.

In regard to this clonotype: This may be a read error: a much more frequent sequence differs by one nucleotide. The J gene is TRBJ1-2, the V gene TRBV5-1, with D unresolved. The V end lost 0 bases, the J end lost 2 bases, and 8 bases lay between the germline ends. Looked up from germline, CDR1 is SGHRS and CDR2 is YFSETQ. This CDR3 region has 14 residues. The CDR3, as DNA: TGCGCCAGCAGCTTGGAGGTCAGAAACTATGGCTACACCTTC. Its translation: CASSLEVRNYGYTF.

For this clonotype: Here the CDR3 omits its conserved ending phenylalanine or tryptophan, so a read error is the likely source. The genes are TRBV28 and TRBJ1-1; TRBD1 is a possible D gene (5 bases). Germline assignment: CDR1 MDHEN and CDR2 SYDVKM. The CDR3 extends over 16 amino acids. V lost 6 bases to trimming and J lost 0 bases, with 17 bases between them. The DNA of the CDR3 is TGTGCCAGCAGCGGATCCCGGAGACAGTTGAACACTGAAGCTTTCTCT. Protein product: CASSGSRRQLNTEAFS.

V gene TRBV11-3 combines with J gene TRBJ2-1, with 7 bases that match TRBD2. V shed 5 bases, J shed 4 bases, and the junction held 8 bases outside the gene matches. The CDR3 contains 15 residues. In germline, CDR1 is SGHNT, CDR2 YENEEA. As DNA, the CDR3 is TGTGCCAGCAGCCTTGATAGCGGGTTATACAATGAGCAGTTCTTC. Translation: CASSLDSGLYNEQFF.